The 10 T cell receptor beta chains below were found in one sample sequenced in a study of shared clonotypes between healthy human individuals. CD45RO-negative CD8 cells positively selected for CCR7 made up the naive population, which excluded terminally differentiated effector memory CD45RA+ cells. Assay used: immunoSEQ multiplex PCR; TCRdb lists only in-frame clones, some missing. The sample yields about 2.1 million clones, approximately 92% seen once. The material sequenced was naive CD8+ T cells from PBMCs. These receptors all come from a man in his late teens or twenties in good health. Some clones in this sample may be carry-over from other donors' samples.

The chain carries TRBV6-4 and TRBJ2-7; 11 bases map to TRBD1. This CDR3 comprises 14 residues. With 6 bases clipped from V and 5 bases from J, the junction kept 6 bases outside the gene matches. Germline CDR1 and CDR2: MRHNA and SNTAGT. The CDR3 DNA reads TGTGCCAGCAGAAGGACAGGGGGCTTCCACGAGCAGTACTTC. Protein: CASRRTGGFHEQYF.

The chain recombines TRBV9 with TRBJ1-1, with 7 bases lining up with TRBD1. Germline V gene lookup returns CDR1 SGDLS and CDR2 YYNGEE. This CDR3 is 15 amino acids long. V dropped 3 bases and J dropped 4; count of bases not matched to a gene: 9. This CDR3 is CASSAPSGGATEAFF. The CDR3 DNA follows: TGTGCCAGCAGCGCCCCTTCAGGGGGGGCCACTGAAGCTTTCTTT. Looking up the rest from reference TRBV9 and TRBJ1-1 gives the full variable domain: DSGVTQTPKHLITATGQRVTLRCSPRSGDLSVYWYQQSLDQGLQFLIQYYNGEERAKGNILERFSAQQFPDLHSELNLSSLELGDSALYFCASSAPSGGATEAFFGQGTRLTVV.

This clone has only one observation. The chain is built from TRBV19 and TRBJ2-1; D gene ambiguous. The V end lost 3 bases, the J end lost 1 base, and 7 bases lay between the germline ends. Germline-derived CDR1 and CDR2 are LNHDA and SQIVND (reference sequence). The CDR3 is made up of 14 amino acids. The CDR3 nucleotides read TGTGCCAGTAGTATCGCCCCTTCCTACAATGAGCAGTTCTTC. Amino acids: CASSIAPSYNEQFF. Full variable domain (rest looked up from reference TRBV19 and TRBJ2-1): DGGITQSPKYLFRKEGQNVTLSCEQNLNHDAMYWYRQDPGQGLRLIYYSQIVNDFQKGDIAEGYSVSREKKESFPLTVTSAQKNPTAFYLCASSIAPSYNEQFFGPGTRLTVL.

The V gene is TRBV27, the J gene TRBJ2-7; a possible D gene is TRBD2 (6 bases). Germline lookup yields CDR1 MNHEY and CDR2 SMNVEV (reference sequence). CDR3 length equals 13 residues. Trimming shortened V by 4 bases and J by 3 bases, and 10 bases separated the two germline ends. The CDR3 DNA follows: TGTGCCAGCAGTTGGGGACTCCGCTACGAGCAGTACTTC. This gives the protein CASSWGLRYEQYF.

The rearrangement links TRBV11-2 to TRBJ2-1; D is uncertain. The length of the CDR3 is 17 residues. Trimming stripped 1 base from V and 2 bases from J, with 15 bases between. The germline CDR1 and CDR2 sequences are SGHAT and FQNNGV. The CDR3 sequence: CASSLAYRRNPYNEQFF. The CDR3 DNA sequence: TGTGCCAGCAGCTTAGCCTATCGTAGGAACCCCTACAATGAGCAGTTCTTC.

This rearrangement joins TRBV13 to TRBJ2-7; weak D call: TRBD1 (6 bases). Germline V gene data show CDR1 as PRHDT and CDR2 as FYEKMQ (reference sequence). The CDR3 runs 13 residues. V was cut by 5 bases and J by 3 bases, with 11 bases left in between. This CDR3 reads CASSPEQGYEQYF. The CDR3 DNA reads as TGTGCCAGCAGCCCAGAACAGGGCTACGAGCAGTACTTC.

This chain joins TRBV27 and TRBJ2-3; TRBD1 aligns across 8 bases. The V segment lost 5 bases and the J segment 2 bases; nucleotides outside the gene matches: 6. The CDR3 is made up of 15 amino acids. Germline V gene lookup returns CDR1 MNHEY and CDR2 SMNVEV (reference sequence). The CDR3 protein is CASSGQGESTDTQYF. CDR3 nucleotide sequence: TGTGCCAGCAGTGGACAGGGTGAGTCCACAGATACGCAGTATTTT.

The chain uses TRBV7-2 and TRBJ2-7, with 12 bases matching TRBD2. The CDR3 is 16 amino acids. Unmatched junction bases numbered 10, after V lost 10 bases and J lost 0 bases. Looked up from germline, CDR1 is SGHTA and CDR2 is FQGNSA. This chain's CDR3 is CATWDPTSGSSYEQYF. The DNA for the CDR3 is TGTGCCACCTGGGACCCGACTAGCGGGAGCTCCTACGAGCAGTACTTC.

The chain combines TRBV28 with TRBJ2-2; D perhaps matches TRBD1 (6 bases). Germline lookup yields CDR1 MDHEN and CDR2 SYDVKM. The CDR3 is 15 residues long. The V gene lost 6 bases and the J gene lost 4 bases, with 15 bases spanning the gap. CDR3 nucleotide sequence: TGTGCCAGCAGATTCAGGGGCGCACCCACCGGGGAGCTGTTTTTT. Its protein is CASRFRGAPTGELFF.

The chain recombines TRBV15 with TRBJ2-7; 8 bases map to TRBD1. Germline loops: CDR1 LNHNV, CDR2 YYDKDF (reference sequence). The CDR3 extends over 16 amino acids. V lost 2 bases, J lost 3 bases, and 9 bases stayed unmatched. The CDR3 DNA is TGTGCCACCAGCAGAAGTCGGACAGGGAAAGGCTACGAGCAGTACTTC. It specifies CATSRSRTGKGYEQYF.